This TCR beta chain is drawn from a study of cytomegalovirus exposure and HLA in healthy donors. Assay: immunoSEQ multiplex PCR; the TCRdb copy retains only in-frame clones and omits some. The data contain around 220,000 clones, approximately 88% of them singletons. CDR1 and CDR2 from the germline V gene are MNHEY and SMNVEV (reference sequence). The CDR3 loop spans 14 amino acids. Trimming pared 3 bases from V and 5 bases from J, leaving 11 bases between. The TCR was taken from a woman younger than 45 in good health and CMV-seropositive. Sequencing was carried out using PBMCs. The chain joins TRBV27 to TRBJ1-5; perhaps TRBD1 as D (6 bases). The CDR3 reads CASSFNREHQPQHF. CDR3 DNA sequence: TGTGCCAGCAGTTTCAACAGGGAGCATCAGCCCCAGCATTTT.